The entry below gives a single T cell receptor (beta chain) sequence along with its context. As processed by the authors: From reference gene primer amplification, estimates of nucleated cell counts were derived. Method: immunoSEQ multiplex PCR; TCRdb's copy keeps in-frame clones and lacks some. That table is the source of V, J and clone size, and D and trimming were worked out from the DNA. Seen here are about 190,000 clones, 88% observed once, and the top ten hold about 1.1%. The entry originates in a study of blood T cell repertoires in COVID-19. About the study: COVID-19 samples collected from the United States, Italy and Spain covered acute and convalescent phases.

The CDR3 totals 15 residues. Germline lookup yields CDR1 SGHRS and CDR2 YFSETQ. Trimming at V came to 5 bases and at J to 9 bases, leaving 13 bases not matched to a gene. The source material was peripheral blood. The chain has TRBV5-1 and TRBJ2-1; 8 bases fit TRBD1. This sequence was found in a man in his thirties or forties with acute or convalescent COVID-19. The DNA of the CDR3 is TGCGCCAGCAGTTCACAGGGGGTGGGGATGGCTGAGCAGTTCTTC. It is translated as CASSSQGVGMAEQFF.